Listed below are T cell receptor beta chains from one sample, sequenced in a study of blood T cells in healthy people across ages. MiXCR, run by TCRdb on the 5' RACE reads, gives a single entry per CDR3 protein. The table shows about 640,000 distinct CDR3 sequences, with approximately 59% occurring only once. The sample was blood. These receptors were obtained from a man aged 55 to 70 in good health. CDR3s include the opening cysteine and the closing phenylalanine or tryptophan. The D gene is left open where the match is weak. Rows may omit the clone size; those that give it use once, few, many or a size class.

v_gene	j_gene	abundance	d_gene	CDR3aa	CDR3nt
TRBV18	TRBJ2-5	.	TRBD1	CASSFDREGETQYF	TGTGCCAGCTCATTCGACAGGGAAGGAGAGACCCAGTACTTC
TRBV7-2	TRBJ2-3	few	.	CASSSGVSTDTQYF	TGTGCCAGCAGCTCCGGGGTGAGCACAGATACGCAGTATTTT
TRBV3-1	TRBJ1-2	.	.	CASSQERNSYGYTF	TGTGCCAGCAGCCAAGAGCGGAACTCCTATGGCTACACCTTC
TRBV2	TRBJ2-3	.	TRBD1	CASSENPGHRTGRSTDTQYF	TGTGCCAGCAGTGAGAATCCCGGACATCGGACAGGGAGAAGTACAGATACGCAGTATTTT
TRBV12-5	TRBJ2-5	.	.	CASAKLGQETQYF	TGTGCTAGTGCCAAACTAGGCCAAGAGACCCAGTACTTC
TRBV15	TRBJ2-4	.	.	CATSREGLKNIQYF	TGTGCCACCAGCAGAGAAGGACTAAAAAACATTCAGTACTTC
TRBV6-6	TRBJ2-7	many	.	CASSQRGAGYEQYF	TGTGCCAGCAGTCAACGGGGGGCGGGGTACGAGCAGTACTTC
TRBV28	TRBJ1-4	.	.	CASTPLGGGNEKLFF	TGTGCCAGCACTCCCCTGGGGGGCGGTAATGAAAAACTGTTTTTT
TRBV27	TRBJ1-4	.	TRBD1	CASSLLGQPNEKLFF	TGTGCCAGCAGTTTATTGGGACAGCCTAATGAAAAACTGTTTTTT
TRBV4-1	TRBJ2-7	few	.	CASSQDGGLYEQYF	TGCGCCAGCAGCCAAGATGGGGGACTGTACGAGCAGTACTTC
TRBV3-1	TRBJ2-5	.	.	CASSPQLGRGETQYF	TGTGCCAGCAGCCCACAGCTGGGCAGGGGAGAGACCCAGTACTTC
TRBV6-1	TRBJ2-1	.	TRBD2	CAITSGANEQFF	TGTGCCATCACTAGCGGGGCCAATGAGCAGTTCTTC
TRBV7-2	TRBJ1-1	once	.	CASSWIGNTEAFF	TGTGCCAGCAGCTGGATCGGGAACACTGAAGCTTTCTTT
TRBV12-3/TRBV12-4	TRBJ1-6	.	.	CASSPRRVDSPLHF	TGTGCCAGCAGTCCCCGGCGGGTGGATTCACCCCTCCACTTT
TRBV6-5	TRBJ2-7	.	TRBD2	CASSYRSARAGEQYF	TGTGCCAGCAGTTACCGGTCGGCCCGAGCGGGGGAGCAGTACTTC
TRBV29-1	TRBJ1-1	once	TRBD1	CSVGGQGVAEAFF	TGCAGCGTGGGGGGACAGGGGGTCGCTGAAGCTTTCTTT
TRBV20-1	TRBJ2-7	.	.	CSAPEPGPPYEQYF	TGCAGTGCGCCTGAACCGGGCCCCCCCTACGAGCAGTACTTC
TRBV15	TRBJ2-5	.	.	CATSRDRTDGEQYF	TGTGCCACCAGCAGAGATAGAACCGACGGTGAGCAGTACTTC
TRBV19	TRBJ2-5	.	.	CASMDGEAETQYF	TGTGCCAGTATGGACGGGGAGGCAGAGACCCAGTACTTC
TRBV7-2	TRBJ2-3	.	TRBD2	CASSLAPGTSGGWNTQYF	TGTGCCAGCAGCTTAGCCCCGGGTACTAGCGGGGGTTGGAATACGCAGTATTTT
TRBV21-1	TRBJ2-5	.	.	CASSKALWLAGGPIEETQYF	TGTGCCAGCAGCAAAGCGCTGTGGCTAGCGGGGGGGCCGATTGAAGAGACCCAGTACTTC
TRBV5-1	TRBJ2-2	.	TRBD1	CASSLADRGTGELFF	TGCGCCAGCAGCTTGGCGGACAGGGGTACCGGGGAGCTGTTTTTT
TRBV4-1	TRBJ1-4	.	.	CASSLTEKLFF	TGCGCCAGCAGCCTCACCGAAAAACTGTTTTTT
TRBV7-2	TRBJ1-6	.	TRBD1	CASSLGVSIGTANSPLHF	TGTGCCAGCAGCTTAGGTGTGAGTATTGGGACAGCCAATTCACCCCTCCACTTT
TRBV12-3/TRBV12-4	TRBJ2-5	.	TRBD2	CASSHRLAGAQETQYF	TGTGCCAGCAGTCACCGACTAGCGGGGGCTCAAGAGACCCAGTACTTC
TRBV12-3/TRBV12-4	TRBJ2-1	few	TRBD2	CASSLLAGGWEQFF	TGTGCCAGCAGTCTACTAGCGGGGGGATGGGAGCAGTTCTTC
TRBV7-6	TRBJ2-3	.	.	CASSFGGGNTDTQYF	TGTGCCAGCAGCTTTGGAGGCGGGAACACAGATACGCAGTATTTT
TRBV29-1	TRBJ2-1	.	.	CSVEGPGGTDTQFF	TGCAGCGTTGAAGGTCCCGGGGGCACAGATACGCAGTTCTTC
TRBV5-1	TRBJ2-3	.	.	CASSLAGAPDTQYF	TGCGCCAGCAGCTTGGCCGGGGCCCCCGATACGCAGTATTTT
TRBV2	TRBJ2-1	.	TRBD2	CASSDAQIAGVCYEQFF	TGTGCCAGCAGTGATGCCCAGATAGCGGGGGTATGCTATGAGCAGTTCTTC
TRBV29-1	TRBJ1-1	few	.	CSAFLVGTEAFF	TGCAGCGCCTTCTTGGTTGGCACTGAAGCTTTCTTT
TRBV11-1	TRBJ2-2	.	.	CASSLKSALNTGELFF	TGTGCCAGCAGCTTAAAAAGCGCCTTGAACACCGGGGAGCTGTTTTTT
TRBV25-1	TRBJ2-7	few	.	CASSPPGIVPEQYF	TGTGCCAGCAGTCCCCCCGGGATCGTACCCGAGCAGTACTTC
TRBV6-5	TRBJ2-7	.	.	CASSVDYLSYEQYF	TGTGCCAGCAGTGTGGACTACCTCTCCTACGAGCAGTACTTC
TRBV12-3/TRBV12-4	TRBJ2-5	.	.	CASSRARFFWYGQETQYF	TGTGCCAGCAGCCGGGCACGGTTCTTTTGGTATGGCCAAGAGACCCAGTACTTC
TRBV4-2	TRBJ2-7	few	TRBD2	CASSQDPTGGASYEQYF	TGTGCCAGCAGCCAAGACCCAACGGGGGGAGCATCCTACGAGCAGTACTTC